This TCR beta chain stems from a study of cytomegalovirus exposure and HLA in healthy donors. About this clone itself: Its cognate antigen is unknown.

Study-wide points: Another analysis was done later, and it associated fewer than 20,000 TCR beta sequences with HLA alleles at 0.05 false discovery rate. In a later analysis, CMV-associated beta chains were mostly HLA-associated, it appeared. A later analysis revealed that TCR association rates differed between HLA loci, peaking at DRB1 and bottoming out at HLA-C.

The PCR used 60 Vbeta and 13 Jbeta primers. Clones were sequenced by immunoSEQ multiplex PCR, and TCRdb holds only the in-frame ones, with some missing. Found here are some 200,000 clones, 79% of them singletons; the top ten hold roughly 1.5%. The TCR was taken from a girl aged 10 to 17 in good health and CMV-seropositive. The sample taken for sequencing was PBMCs.

Written as DNA, the CDR3 is TGCGCCAGCAGCTCCGGCGGACAGACGGAAGAGACCCAGTACTTC. Amino acid sequence: CASSSGGQTEETQYF. The rearrangement uses TRBV5-1 and TRBJ2-5, with TRBD1 as a possible D gene (6 bases). This CDR3 has 15 amino acids. V lost 3 bases and J lost 3, with 15 bases in between. Germline loops: CDR1 SGHRS, CDR2 YFSETQ. The full variable domain, with the rest looked up from reference TRBV5-1 and TRBJ2-5, is KAGVTQTPRYLIKTRGQQVTLSCSPISGHRSVSWYQQTPGQGLQFLFEYFSETQRNKGNFPGRFSGRQFSNSRSEMNVSTLELGDSALYLCASSSGGQTEETQYFGPGTRLLVL.